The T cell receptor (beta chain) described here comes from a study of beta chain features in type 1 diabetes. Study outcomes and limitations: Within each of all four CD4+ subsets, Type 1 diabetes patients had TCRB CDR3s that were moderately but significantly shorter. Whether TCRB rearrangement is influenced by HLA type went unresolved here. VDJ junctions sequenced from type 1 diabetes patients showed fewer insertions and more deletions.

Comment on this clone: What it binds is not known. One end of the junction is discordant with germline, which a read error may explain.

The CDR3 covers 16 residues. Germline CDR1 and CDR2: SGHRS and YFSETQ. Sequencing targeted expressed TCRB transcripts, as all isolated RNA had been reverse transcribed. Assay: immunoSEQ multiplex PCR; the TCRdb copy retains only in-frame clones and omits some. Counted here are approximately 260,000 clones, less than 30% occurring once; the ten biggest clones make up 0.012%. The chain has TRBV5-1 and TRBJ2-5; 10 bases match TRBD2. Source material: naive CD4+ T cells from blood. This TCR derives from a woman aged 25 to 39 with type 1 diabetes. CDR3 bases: TGCGCCAGCAGCCCCAGCGGGAGGGCCGATCAAGCGACCCAGTACTTC. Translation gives CASSPSGRADQATQYF. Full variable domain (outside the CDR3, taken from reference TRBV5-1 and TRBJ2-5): KAGVTQTPRYLIKTRGQQVTLSCSPISGHRSVSWYQQTPGQGLQFLFEYFSETQRNKGNFPGRFSGRQFSNSRSEMNVSTLELGDSALYLCASSPSGRADQATQYFGPGTRLLVL.